A single sample is the source of the 6 T cell receptor beta chains below, sequenced in a study of blood T cell repertoires in COVID-19. Clones were read by immunoSEQ multiplex PCR, and TCRdb kept only the in-frame ones, dropping some. The sample carries some 150,000 clones, approximately 87% recorded once. The material sequenced was peripheral blood. Receptor source: a man aged 50 or older with active COVID-19.

This sequence joins TRBV3-1 (or the pseudogene TRBV3-2) and TRBJ2-2; D gene unclear. This CDR3 comprises 12 residues. V was clipped by 3 bases and J by 7 bases, with 6 bases between them. Germline V gene sequence: CDR1 LGHDT, CDR2 YNNKEL (reference sequence). CDR3 coding DNA: TGTGCCAGCAGCCAGCGCATCGGGGAGCTGTTTTTT. As protein: CASSQRIGELFF.

The chain employs TRBV4-1 and TRBJ2-5; 7 bases fit TRBD2. The CDR3 has 17 amino acids. The germline gives CDR1 MGHRA, CDR2 YSYEKL. The V and J ends lost 1 base and 7 bases, in that order; junction bases with no gene match: 15. CDR3 sequence: CASSQGLADIYKVTQYF. CDR3 DNA: TGCGCCAGCAGCCAAGGGCTAGCGGATATCTACAAGGTGACCCAGTACTTC.

The rearrangement joins TRBV6-2 or TRBV6-3 to TRBJ2-7; 7 bases align to TRBD1. The junction had 4 bases not matched to a gene; V was cut back by 2 bases and J by 0 bases. The CDR3 runs to 15 residues. Germline V gene lookup returns CDR1 MNHEY and CDR2 SVGEGT. CDR3 DNA sequence: TGTGCCAGCAGTTACACGGCAGGGGGCTCCTACGAGCAGTACTTC. Its translation: CASSYTAGGSYEQYF.

This clone was seen more than once but under ten times. The chain couples TRBV11-2 to TRBJ2-2; TRBD1 might be the D (6 bases). CDR1 is SGHAT and CDR2 is FQNNGV in the germline V gene. This CDR3 has 16 residues. The germline V and J ends were trimmed by 1 base and 1 base, with 10 bases remaining between them. The CDR3: CASSLVLQGNTGELFF. Written as DNA, the CDR3 is TGTGCCAGCAGCTTAGTCTTACAGGGGAACACCGGGGAGCTGTTTTTT.

This clone is a singleton in its sample. This chain uses TRBV18 with TRBJ2-6, with 8 nucleotides matching TRBD1. The germline CDR1 and CDR2 sequences are KGHSH and LQKENI. Trimming at V came to 6 bases and at J to 0 bases, leaving 16 bases not matched to a gene. There are 20 residues in the CDR3. The DNA of the CDR3 is TGTGCCAGCTCCTTAAGTAATGGGGACAGGCGAGTCTCTGGGGCCAACGTCCTGACTTTC. Its protein product is CASSLSNGDRRVSGANVLTF.

The chain employs TRBV18 and TRBJ1-4, with 7 nucleotides matching TRBD1. Germline lookup yields CDR1 KGHSH and CDR2 LQKENI. Trimming at V came to 4 bases and at J to 6 bases, leaving 8 bases not matched to a gene. This CDR3 has 15 residues. The chain's CDR3 is CASSRPGQKHEKLFF. The CDR3 DNA sequence: TGTGCCAGCTCACGACCGGGACAGAAGCATGAAAAACTGTTTTTT.